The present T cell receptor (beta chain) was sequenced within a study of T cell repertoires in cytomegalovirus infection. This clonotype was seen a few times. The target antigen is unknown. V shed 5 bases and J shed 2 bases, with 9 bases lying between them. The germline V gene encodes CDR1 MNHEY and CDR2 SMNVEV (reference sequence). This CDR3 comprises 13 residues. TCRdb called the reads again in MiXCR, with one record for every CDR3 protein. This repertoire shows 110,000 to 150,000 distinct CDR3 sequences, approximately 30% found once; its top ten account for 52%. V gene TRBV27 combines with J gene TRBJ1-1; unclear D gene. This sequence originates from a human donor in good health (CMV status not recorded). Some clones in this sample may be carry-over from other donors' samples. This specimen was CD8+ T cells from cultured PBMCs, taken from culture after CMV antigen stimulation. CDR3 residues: CASSHGTNTEAFF. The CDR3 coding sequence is TGTGCCAGCAGTCACGGTACCAACACTGAAGCTTTCTTT.